This entry lists 7 T cell receptor beta chains sequenced from one sample in a study of blood T cells in healthy people across ages. A second PCR, run for 7 to 11 cycles, used a sample-barcoded 5' primer plus a J-beta primer mix. TCRdb re-analysed the 5' RACE reads in MiXCR, keeping a single row per CDR3 protein. Here the sample spans fewer than 950,000 distinct CDR3 sequences, around half being singletons. The sequenced material came from blood. The source is an elderly man in good health.

Of note for this clonotype: The DNA is left out, because the CDR3 cannot be placed on it with certainty; the CDR3 is given as TCRdb lists it. This sequence joins TRBV21-1 and TRBJ2-7; TRBD1, the table's D call, was not compared with the DNA. TRBV21-1 is deemed a pseudogene. 14 amino acids form the CDR3, both terminal residues included. CDR3 sequence: CASPVGQGAYEQYF.

The rearrangement uses TRBV10-3 and TRBJ2-5; 9 bases fit TRBD2. J was trimmed by 11 bases and V by 8 bases; bases with no gene match: 12. This CDR3 is built from 13 residues. Germline V gene lookup returns CDR1 ENHRY and CDR2 SYGVKD. The CDR3 DNA reads as TGTGCCATCTTCGAGCGGGAGGCGAATGAGCAGTACTTC. Its translation: CAIFEREANEQYF.

The CDR3 sequence: CASSLTEGLDIQYF. In DNA, the CDR3 is TGTGCCAGCAGCTTAACAGAGGGCTTGGACATTCAGTACTTC. The rearrangement links TRBV7-3 to TRBJ2-4; the D gene is possibly TRBD2 (5 bases). Germline V gene data show CDR1 as SGHTA and CDR2 as FQGTGA. V was clipped by 0 bases and J by 8 bases, with 11 bases between them. The CDR3 is made up of 14 amino acids.

The CDR3 nucleotides are TGCAGCGTTGCTGGACACTTCAACTATGGCTACACCTTC. As protein: CSVAGHFNYGYTF. This chain connects TRBV29-1 to TRBJ1-2; maybe TRBD1 (5 bases). V shed 4 bases and J shed 2 bases, with 11 bases lying between them. Germline values: CDR1 SQVTM, CDR2 ANQGSEA. The CDR3 covers 13 residues.

This chain connects TRBV20-1 to TRBJ1-4; 10 bases fit TRBD1. The germline CDR1 and CDR2 sequences are DFQATT and SNEGSKA (reference sequence). CDR3 length: 13 amino acids. After removal of 1 base from V and 8 bases from J, the junction contained 1 base not matched to a gene. CDR3 residues: CSARGGQGEKLFF. The CDR3 DNA reads as TGCAGTGCTAGAGGGGGACAGGGGGAAAAACTGTTTTTT.

This sequence joins TRBV12-3 or TRBV12-4 and TRBJ2-3; no reliable D call. This CDR3 region has 12 residues. Trimming took off 2 bases at V and 5 bases at J, with 5 bases between the two ends. The CDR3 protein is CASSLKGDTQYF. DNA for the CDR3: TGTGCCAGCAGTTTAAAGGGAGATACGCAGTATTTT.

The rearrangement joins TRBV18 to TRBJ2-7, with 7 positions matching TRBD1. Germline trimming cut 3 bases from V and 1 base from J; bases unmatched to any gene: 21. Per the germline V gene, CDR1 is KGHSH and CDR2 is LQKENI. The CDR3 sequence is 20 residues long. The chain's CDR3 is CASSPIAIRRGDSTSYEQYF. CDR3 bases: TGTGCCAGCTCACCGATAGCTATTCGAAGAGGGGACAGCACTTCCTACGAGCAGTACTTC.